The clone carrying this T cell receptor (beta chain) was counted a few times. J gave up 5 bases and V 3 bases, and 5 bases lay outside the gene matches. CDR1 is PRHDT, CDR2 FYEKMQ, per germline (reference sequence). This CDR3 is built from 15 residues. This sample is drawn from a study of shared clonotypes between healthy human individuals. Study information: The composition of the donors was a couple of women and a few men aged 18 to 49.

DNA input for the unsorted PBMC replicate PCRs was about 280 ng, approximately 30,000 T cell genomes. As originally analysed: Junction-only immunoSEQ sequences carried no quality scores, so filtering differed. Only in-frame clones appear in the TCRdb table, and some are missing; sequencing was by immunoSEQ multiplex PCR. From that table come the V and J calls and clone size; the DNA was used to work out D and trimming. Of about 480,000 clones detected, about three quarters appear once; the ten largest clones hold about 12%. The sequencing sample was made of PBMCs. This rearrangement joins TRBV13 to TRBJ2-7; 12 nucleotides match TRBD1. The clonotype comes from a middle-aged woman in good health. Some clones in this sample may be carry-over from other donors' samples. DNA of the CDR3: TGTGCCAGCAGCTTTTCGGGACAGGGGGCCCACGAGCAGTACTTC. It codes for CASSFSGQGAHEQYF.